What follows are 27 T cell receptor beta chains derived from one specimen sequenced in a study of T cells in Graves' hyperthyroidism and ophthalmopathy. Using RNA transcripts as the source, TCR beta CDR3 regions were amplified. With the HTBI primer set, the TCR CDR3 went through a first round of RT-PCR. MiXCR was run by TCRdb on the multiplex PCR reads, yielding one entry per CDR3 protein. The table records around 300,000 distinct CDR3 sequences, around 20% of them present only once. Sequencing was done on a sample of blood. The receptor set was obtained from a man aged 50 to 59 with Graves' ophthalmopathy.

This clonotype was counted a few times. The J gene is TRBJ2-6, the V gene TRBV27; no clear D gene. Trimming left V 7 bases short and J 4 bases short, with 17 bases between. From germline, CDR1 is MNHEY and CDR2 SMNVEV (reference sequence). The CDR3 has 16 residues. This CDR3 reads CASMFGSSRGANVLTF. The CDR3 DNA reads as TGTGCCAGCATGTTCGGCTCATCGAGGGGGGCCAACGTCCTGACTTTC.

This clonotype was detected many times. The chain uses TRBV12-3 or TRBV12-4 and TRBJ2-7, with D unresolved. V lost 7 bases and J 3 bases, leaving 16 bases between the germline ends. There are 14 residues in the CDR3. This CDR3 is CASKIKASHYEQYF. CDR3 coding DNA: TGTGCCAGCAAAATAAAGGCCAGTCACTACGAGCAGTACTTC.

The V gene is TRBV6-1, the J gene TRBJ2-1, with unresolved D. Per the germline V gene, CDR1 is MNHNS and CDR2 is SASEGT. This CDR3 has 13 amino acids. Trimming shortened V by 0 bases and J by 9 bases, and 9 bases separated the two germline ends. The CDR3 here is CASSEARFGEQFF. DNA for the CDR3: TGTGCCAGCAGTGAAGCGCGGTTCGGTGAGCAGTTCTTC.

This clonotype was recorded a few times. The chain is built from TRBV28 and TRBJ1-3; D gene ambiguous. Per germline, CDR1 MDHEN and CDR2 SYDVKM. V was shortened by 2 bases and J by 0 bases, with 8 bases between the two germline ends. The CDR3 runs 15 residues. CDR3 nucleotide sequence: TGTGCCAGCAGTTTACTCCTTTCCTCTGGAAACACCATATATTTT. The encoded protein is CASSLLLSSGNTIYF.

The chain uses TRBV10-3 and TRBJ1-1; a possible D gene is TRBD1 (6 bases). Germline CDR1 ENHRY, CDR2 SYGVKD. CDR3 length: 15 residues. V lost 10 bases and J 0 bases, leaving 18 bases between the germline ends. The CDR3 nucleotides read TGTGCCACCCAAAACAGACAGGTGGTGAACACTGAAGCTTTCTTT. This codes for CATQNRQVVNTEAFF.

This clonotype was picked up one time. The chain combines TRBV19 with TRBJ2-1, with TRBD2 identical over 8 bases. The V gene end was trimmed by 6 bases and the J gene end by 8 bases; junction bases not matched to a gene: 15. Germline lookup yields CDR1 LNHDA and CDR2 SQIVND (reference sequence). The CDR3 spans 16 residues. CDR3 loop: CASRATSGSFVHEQFF. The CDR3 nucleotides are TGTGCCAGTAGGGCCACAAGCGGGAGCTTCGTCCATGAGCAGTTCTTC.

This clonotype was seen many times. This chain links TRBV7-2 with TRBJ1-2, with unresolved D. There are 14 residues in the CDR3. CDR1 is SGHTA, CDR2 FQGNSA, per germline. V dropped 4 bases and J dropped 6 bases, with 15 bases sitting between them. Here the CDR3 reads CASSSSTKRDGYTF. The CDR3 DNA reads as TGTGCCAGCAGCTCATCGACAAAACGGGATGGCTACACCTTC.

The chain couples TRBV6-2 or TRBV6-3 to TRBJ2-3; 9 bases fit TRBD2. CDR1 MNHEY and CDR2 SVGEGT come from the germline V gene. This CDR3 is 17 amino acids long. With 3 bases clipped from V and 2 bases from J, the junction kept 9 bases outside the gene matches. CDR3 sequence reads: CASSYNLAGLNTDTQYF. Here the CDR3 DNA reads TGTGCCAGCAGTTATAACCTAGCGGGACTAAACACAGATACGCAGTATTTT.

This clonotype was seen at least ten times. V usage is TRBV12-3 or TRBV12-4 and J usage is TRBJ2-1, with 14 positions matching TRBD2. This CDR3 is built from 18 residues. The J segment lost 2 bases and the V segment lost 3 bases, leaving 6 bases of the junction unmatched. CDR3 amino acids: CASSFLGLAGVTYNEQFF. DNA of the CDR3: TGTGCCAGCAGTTTTCTGGGACTAGCGGGAGTCACCTACAATGAGCAGTTCTTC.

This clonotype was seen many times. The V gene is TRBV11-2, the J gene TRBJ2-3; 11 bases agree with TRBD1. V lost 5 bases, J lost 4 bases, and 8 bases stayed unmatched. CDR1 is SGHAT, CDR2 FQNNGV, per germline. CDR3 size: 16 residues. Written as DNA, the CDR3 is TGTGCCAGCAGCCGAGGGACAGGGGGAAGGGCAGATACGCAGTATTTT. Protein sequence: CASSRGTGGRADTQYF. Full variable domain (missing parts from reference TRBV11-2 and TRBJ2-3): EAGVAQSPRYKIIEKRQSVAFWCNPISGHATLYWYQQILGQGPKLLIQFQNNGVVDDSQLPKDRFSAERLKGVDSTLKIQPAKLEDSAVYLCASSRGTGGRADTQYFGPGTRLTVL.

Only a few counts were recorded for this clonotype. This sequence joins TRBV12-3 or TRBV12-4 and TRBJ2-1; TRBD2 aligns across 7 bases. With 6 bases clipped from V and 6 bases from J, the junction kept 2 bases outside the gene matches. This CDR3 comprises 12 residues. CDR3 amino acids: CASRTSTNEQFF. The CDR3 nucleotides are TGTGCCAGCAGGACTAGCACCAATGAGCAGTTCTTC.

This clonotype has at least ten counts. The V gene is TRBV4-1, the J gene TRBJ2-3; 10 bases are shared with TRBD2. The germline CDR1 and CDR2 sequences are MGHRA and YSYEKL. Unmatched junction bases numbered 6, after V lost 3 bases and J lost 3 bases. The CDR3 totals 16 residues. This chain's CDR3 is CASSHREAGGTDTQYF. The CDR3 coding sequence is TGCGCCAGCAGCCACCGGGAAGCGGGAGGGACAGATACGCAGTATTTT.

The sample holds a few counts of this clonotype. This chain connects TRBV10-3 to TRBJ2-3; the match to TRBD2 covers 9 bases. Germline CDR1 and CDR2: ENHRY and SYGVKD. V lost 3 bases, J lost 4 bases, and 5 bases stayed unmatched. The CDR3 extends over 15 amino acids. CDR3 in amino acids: CAISDPASGADTQYF. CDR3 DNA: TGTGCCATCAGTGACCCTGCTAGCGGGGCAGATACGCAGTATTTT.

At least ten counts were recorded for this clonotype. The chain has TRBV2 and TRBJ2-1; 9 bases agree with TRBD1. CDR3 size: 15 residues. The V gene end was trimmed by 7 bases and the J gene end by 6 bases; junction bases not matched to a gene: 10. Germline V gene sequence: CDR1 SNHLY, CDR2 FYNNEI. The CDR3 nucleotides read TGTGCCAGCATGGGGTCCGGGACAGGGCGCAATGAGCAGTTCTTC. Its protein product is CASMGSGTGRNEQFF.

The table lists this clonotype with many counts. The CDR3 sequence is CASSPPIGETSGEYNEQFF. The CDR3 region has the DNA TGTGCCAGCAGCCCGCCGATTGGCGAGACTAGCGGGGAATACAATGAGCAGTTCTTC. V and J are TRBV7-9 and TRBJ2-1; 11 bases fit TRBD2. The CDR3 runs to 19 residues. Germline V CDR1 and CDR2: SEHNR, FQNEAQ (reference sequence). V gave up 5 bases and J gave up 4 bases; unmatched junction bases: 16.

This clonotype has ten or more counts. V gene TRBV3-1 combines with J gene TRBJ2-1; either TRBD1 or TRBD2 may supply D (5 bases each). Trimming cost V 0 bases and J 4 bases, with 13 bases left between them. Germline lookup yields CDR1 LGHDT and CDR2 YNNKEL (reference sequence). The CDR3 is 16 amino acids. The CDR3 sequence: CASSQERAGAYNEQFF. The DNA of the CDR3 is TGTGCCAGCAGCCAAGAAAGGGCCGGGGCATACAATGAGCAGTTCTTC.

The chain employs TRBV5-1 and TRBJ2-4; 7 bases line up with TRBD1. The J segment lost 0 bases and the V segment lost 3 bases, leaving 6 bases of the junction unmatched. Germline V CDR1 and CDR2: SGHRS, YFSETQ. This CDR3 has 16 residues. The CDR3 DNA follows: TGCGCCAGCAGCTGGGACAGCCGAATAGCCAAAAACATTCAGTACTTC. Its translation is CASSWDSRIAKNIQYF.

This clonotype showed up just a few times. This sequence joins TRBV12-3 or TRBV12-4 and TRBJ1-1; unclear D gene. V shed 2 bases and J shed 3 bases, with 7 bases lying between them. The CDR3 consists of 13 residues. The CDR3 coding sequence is TGTGCCAGCAGTTTACAGGAACACACTGAAGCTTTCTTT. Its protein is CASSLQEHTEAFF.

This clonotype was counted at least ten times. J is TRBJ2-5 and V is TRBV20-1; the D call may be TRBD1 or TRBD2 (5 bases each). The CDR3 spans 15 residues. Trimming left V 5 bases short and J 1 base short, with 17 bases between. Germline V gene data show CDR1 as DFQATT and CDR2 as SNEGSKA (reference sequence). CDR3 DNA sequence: TGCAGTGCTCTTCAATACCGGGACCCCCAAGAGACCCAGTACTTC. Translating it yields CSALQYRDPQETQYF.

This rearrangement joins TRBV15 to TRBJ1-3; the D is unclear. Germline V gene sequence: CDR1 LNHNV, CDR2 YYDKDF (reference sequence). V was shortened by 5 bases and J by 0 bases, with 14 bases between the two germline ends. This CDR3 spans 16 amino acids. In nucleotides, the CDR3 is TGTGCCACCAGCCGTAGAAGGGTCAGCTCTGGAAACACCATATATTTT. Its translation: CATSRRRVSSGNTIYF.

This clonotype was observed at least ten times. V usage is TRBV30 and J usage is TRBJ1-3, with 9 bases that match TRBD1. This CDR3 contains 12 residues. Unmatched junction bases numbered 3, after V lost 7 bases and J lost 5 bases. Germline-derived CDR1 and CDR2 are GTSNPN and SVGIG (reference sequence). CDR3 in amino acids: CAYGQGRNTIYF. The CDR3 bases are TGTGCCTACGGACAGGGGCGAAACACCATATATTTT.

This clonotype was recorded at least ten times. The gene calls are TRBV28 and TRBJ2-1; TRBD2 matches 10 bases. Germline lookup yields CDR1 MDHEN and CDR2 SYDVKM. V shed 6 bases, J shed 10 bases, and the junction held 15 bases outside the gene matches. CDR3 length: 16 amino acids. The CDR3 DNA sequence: TGTGCCAGCAGCCATTCGACTAGCGGGCCGATCAGGGAGCAGTTCTTC. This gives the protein CASSHSTSGPIREQFF.

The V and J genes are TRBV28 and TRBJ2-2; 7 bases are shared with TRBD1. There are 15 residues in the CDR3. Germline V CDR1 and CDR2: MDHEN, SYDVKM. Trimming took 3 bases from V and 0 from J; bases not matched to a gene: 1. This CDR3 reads CASSLGQPNTGELFF. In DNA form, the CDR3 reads TGTGCCAGCAGTTTGGGACAGCCGAACACCGGGGAGCTGTTTTTT.

CDR3 nucleotides: TGTGCCAGCAGCGTAGAAGAGGCCGCCTACGAGCAGTACTTC. Translating it yields CASSVEEAAYEQYF. The chain carries TRBV9 and TRBJ2-7; D is unresolved. This CDR3 has 14 residues. Germline V gene lookup returns CDR1 SGDLS and CDR2 YYNGEE. Trimming shortened V by 0 bases and J by 2 bases, and 9 bases separated the two germline ends. The full variable domain, rest sourced from reference TRBV9 and TRBJ2-7, is DSGVTQTPKHLITATGQRVTLRCSPRSGDLSVYWYQQSLDQGLQFLIQYYNGEERAKGNILERFSAQQFPDLHSELNLSSLELGDSALYFCASSVEEAAYEQYFGPGTRLTVT.

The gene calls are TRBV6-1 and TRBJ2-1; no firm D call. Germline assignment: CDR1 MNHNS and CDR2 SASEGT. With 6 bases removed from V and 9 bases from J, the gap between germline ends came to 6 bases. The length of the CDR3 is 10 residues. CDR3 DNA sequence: TGTGCCAGCAGCGCGATTGAGCAGTTCTTC. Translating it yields CASSAIEQFF.

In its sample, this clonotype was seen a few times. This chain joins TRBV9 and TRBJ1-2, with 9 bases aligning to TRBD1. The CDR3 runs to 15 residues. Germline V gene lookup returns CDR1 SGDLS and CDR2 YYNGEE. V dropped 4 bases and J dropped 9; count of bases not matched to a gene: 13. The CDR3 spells CASSPTRDRVRSYTF. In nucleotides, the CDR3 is TGTGCCAGCAGCCCGACCCGGGACAGGGTTAGGAGCTACACCTTC.

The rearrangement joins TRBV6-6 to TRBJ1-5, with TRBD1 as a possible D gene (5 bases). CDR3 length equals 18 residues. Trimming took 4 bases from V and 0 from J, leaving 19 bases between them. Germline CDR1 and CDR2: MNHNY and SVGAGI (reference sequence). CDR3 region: CASSFSYSRRGSNQPQHF. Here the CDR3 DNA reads TGTGCCAGCAGTTTCTCGTACTCACGGAGGGGTAGCAATCAGCCCCAGCATTTT.